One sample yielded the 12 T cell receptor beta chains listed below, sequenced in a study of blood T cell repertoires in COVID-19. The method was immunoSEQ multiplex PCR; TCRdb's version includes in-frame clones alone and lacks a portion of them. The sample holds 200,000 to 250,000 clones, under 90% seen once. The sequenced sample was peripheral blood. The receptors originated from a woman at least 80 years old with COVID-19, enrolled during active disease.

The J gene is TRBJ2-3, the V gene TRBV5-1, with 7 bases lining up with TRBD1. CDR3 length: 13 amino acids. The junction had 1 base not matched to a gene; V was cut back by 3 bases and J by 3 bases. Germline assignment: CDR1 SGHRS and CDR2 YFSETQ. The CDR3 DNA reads TGCGCCAGCAGCTCACAGGGGACAGATACGCAGTATTTT. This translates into CASSSQGTDTQYF.

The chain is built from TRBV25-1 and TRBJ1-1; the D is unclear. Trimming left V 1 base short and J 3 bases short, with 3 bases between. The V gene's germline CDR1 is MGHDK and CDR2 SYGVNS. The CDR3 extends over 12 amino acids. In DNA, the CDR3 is TGTGCCAGCAGTGAATCATACACTGAAGCTTTCTTT. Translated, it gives CASSESYTEAFF. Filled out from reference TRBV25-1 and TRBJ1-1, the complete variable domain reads EADIYQTPRYLVIGTGKKITLECSQTMGHDKMYWYQQDPGMELHLIHYSYGVNSTEKGDLSSESTVSRIRTEHFPLTLESARPSHTSQYLCASSESYTEAFFGQGTRLTVV.

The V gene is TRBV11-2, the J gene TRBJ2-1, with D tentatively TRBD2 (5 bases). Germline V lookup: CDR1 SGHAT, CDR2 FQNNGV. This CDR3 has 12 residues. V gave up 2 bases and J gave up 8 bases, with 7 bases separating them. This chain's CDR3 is CASSLTGYEQFF. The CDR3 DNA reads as TGTGCCAGCAGCTTAACGGGGTATGAGCAGTTCTTC.

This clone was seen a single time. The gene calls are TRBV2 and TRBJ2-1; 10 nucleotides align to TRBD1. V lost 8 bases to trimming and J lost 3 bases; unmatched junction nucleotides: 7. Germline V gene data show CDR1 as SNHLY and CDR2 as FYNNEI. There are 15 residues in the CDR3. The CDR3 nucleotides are TGTGCCAGCTCAGGGAGGACAGGGGGCTACAATGAGCAGTTCTTC. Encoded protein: CASSGRTGGYNEQFF.

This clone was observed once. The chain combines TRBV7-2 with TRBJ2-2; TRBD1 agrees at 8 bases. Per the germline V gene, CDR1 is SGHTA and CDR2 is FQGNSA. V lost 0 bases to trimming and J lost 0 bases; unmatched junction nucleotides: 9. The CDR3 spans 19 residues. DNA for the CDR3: TGTGCCAGCAGCTTAGCTGGGACAGGATCCACCCCGAACACCGGGGAGCTGTTTTTT. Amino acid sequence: CASSLAGTGSTPNTGELFF. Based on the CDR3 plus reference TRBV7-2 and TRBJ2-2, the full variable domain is GAGVSQSPSNKVTEKGKDVELRCDPISGHTALYWYRQSLGQGLEFLIYFQGNSAPDKSGLPSDRFSAERTGGSVSTLTIQRTQQEDSAVYLCASSLAGTGSTPNTGELFFGEGSRLTVL.

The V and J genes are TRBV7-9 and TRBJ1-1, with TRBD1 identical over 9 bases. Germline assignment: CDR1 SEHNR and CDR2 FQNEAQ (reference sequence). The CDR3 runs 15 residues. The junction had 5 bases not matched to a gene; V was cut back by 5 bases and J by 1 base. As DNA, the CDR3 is TGTGCCAGCAGCGCCCTGGGACAGGGGAACACTGAAGCTTTCTTT. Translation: CASSALGQGNTEAFF.

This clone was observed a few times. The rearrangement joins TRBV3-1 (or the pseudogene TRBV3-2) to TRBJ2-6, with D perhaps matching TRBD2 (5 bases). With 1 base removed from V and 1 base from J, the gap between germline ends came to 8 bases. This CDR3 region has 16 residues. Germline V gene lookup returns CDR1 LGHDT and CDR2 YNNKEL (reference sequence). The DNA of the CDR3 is TGTGCCAGCAGCCAAGTGCCGGGGTCTGGGGCCAACGTCCTGACTTTC. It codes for CASSQVPGSGANVLTF.

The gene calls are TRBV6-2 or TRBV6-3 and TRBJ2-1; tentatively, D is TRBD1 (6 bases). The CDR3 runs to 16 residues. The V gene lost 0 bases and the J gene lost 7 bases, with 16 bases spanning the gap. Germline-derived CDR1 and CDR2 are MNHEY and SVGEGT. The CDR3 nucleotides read TGTGCCAGCAGTTACTCAGGGGACACTCTAGGGAATGAGCAGTTCTTC. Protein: CASSYSGDTLGNEQFF.

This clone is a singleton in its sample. CDR3 residues: CASSPGTAYYGYTF. The CDR3 nucleotides read TGCGCCAGCAGCCCCGGGACAGCTTACTATGGCTACACCTTC. V and J are TRBV4-3 and TRBJ1-2, with TRBD1 identical over 7 bases. In germline, CDR1 is LGHNA, CDR2 YSLEER. Trimming cost V 4 bases and J 3 bases; bases outside gene matches: 5. The CDR3 has 14 amino acids.

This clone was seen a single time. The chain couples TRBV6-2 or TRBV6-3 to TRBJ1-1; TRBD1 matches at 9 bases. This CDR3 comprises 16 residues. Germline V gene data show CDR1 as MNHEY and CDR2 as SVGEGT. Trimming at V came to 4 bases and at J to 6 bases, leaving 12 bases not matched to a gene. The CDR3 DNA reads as TGTGCCAGCAGTTCTCTACAGGGGGCGGAACATCCTGAAGCTTTCTTT. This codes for CASSSLQGAEHPEAFF.

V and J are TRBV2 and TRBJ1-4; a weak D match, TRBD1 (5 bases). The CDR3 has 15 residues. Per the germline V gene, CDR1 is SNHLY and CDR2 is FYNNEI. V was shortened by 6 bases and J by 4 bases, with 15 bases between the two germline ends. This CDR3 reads CASSGGGGYNEKLFF. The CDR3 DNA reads TGTGCCAGCAGCGGCGGTGGGGGGTATAATGAAAAACTGTTTTTT. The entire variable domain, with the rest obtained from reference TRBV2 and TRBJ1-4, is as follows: EPEVTQTPSHQVTQMGQEVILRCVPISNHLYFYWYRQILGQKVEFLVSFYNNEISEKSEIFDDQFSVERPDGSNFTLKIRSTKLEDSAMYFCASSGGGGYNEKLFFGSGTQLSVL.

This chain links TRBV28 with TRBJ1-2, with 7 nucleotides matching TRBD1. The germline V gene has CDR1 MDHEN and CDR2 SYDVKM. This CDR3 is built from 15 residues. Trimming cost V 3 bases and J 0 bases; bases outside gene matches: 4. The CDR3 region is CASSFAGTANYGYTF. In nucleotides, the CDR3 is TGTGCCAGCAGTTTTGCTGGGACAGCTAACTATGGCTACACCTTC.